The 31 T cell receptor beta chains in this list originate from one sample, sequenced in a study of OX40 agonist ivuxolimab in advanced cancers. Here immunoSEQ multiplex PCR was the method, and the copy in TCRdb shows in-frame clones only, minus some. The data hold 90,000 to 100,000 clones, with about 79% observed a single time. This material consisted of CD4+ or CD8+ T cells sorted from blood, taken in a trial of the OX40 agonist ivuxolimab. Source of these receptors: an adult with an advanced solid tumor such as melanoma, head and neck, liver or kidney cancer.

The chain combines TRBV7-9 with TRBJ1-4; D perhaps matches TRBD1 (6 bases). CDR1 is SEHNR, CDR2 FQNEAQ, per germline (reference sequence). V was clipped by 7 bases and J by 7 bases, with 19 bases between them. The CDR3 runs 15 residues. The DNA of the CDR3 is TGTGCCAGCACCCTCCTACAGGGATCCGGTGAAAAACTGTTTTTT. It yields the protein CASTLLQGSGEKLFF.

The chain is built from TRBV21-1 and TRBJ1-1; the DNA was not used to check the table's D call, TRBD1. TRBV21-1 is marked as a pseudogene. The CDR3 spans 15 residues. The CDR3 DNA follows: TGTGCCAGCAGCATTGACAGGGGGCCAGACACTGAAGCTTTCTTT. Its translation: CASSIDRGPDTEAFF.

The chain employs TRBV6-1 and TRBJ2-4; 9 bases match TRBD2. Germline V lookup: CDR1 MNHNS, CDR2 SASEGT. The CDR3 loop spans 17 amino acids. Trimming at V came to 4 bases and at J to 0 bases, leaving 7 bases not matched to a gene. The CDR3 coding sequence is TGTGCCAGCAGTGTAACTACTAGCGGGCGAGCCAAAAACATTCAGTACTTC. It translates to CASSVTTSGRAKNIQYF.

The J gene is TRBJ2-3, the V gene TRBV7-3; no reliable D call. The germline V gene encodes CDR1 SGHTA and CDR2 FQGTGA. Trimming cost V 3 bases and J 2 bases, with 6 bases left between them. The CDR3 loop spans 13 amino acids. This CDR3 is CASSLTDTDTQYF. CDR3 coding DNA: TGTGCCAGCAGCTTGACTGACACAGATACGCAGTATTTT.

V gene TRBV7-3 combines with J gene TRBJ1-2; possible D gene TRBD1, 5 bases. Germline CDR1 and CDR2: SGHTA and FQGTGA. The CDR3 sequence is 14 residues long. V was pared by 1 base and J by 6 bases, with 12 bases between. The CDR3 spells CASSLIPGQNGYTF. The CDR3 DNA reads as TGTGCCAGCAGCTTAATTCCAGGGCAGAATGGCTACACCTTC.

V is TRBV19 and J is TRBJ1-3; D gene uncertain. V was shortened by 3 bases and J by 2 bases, with 11 bases between the two germline ends. From germline, CDR1 is LNHDA and CDR2 SQIVND (reference sequence). The CDR3 spans 15 residues. The CDR3 protein is CASSIVLGAGNTIYF. The CDR3 DNA sequence: TGTGCCAGTAGTATTGTTTTGGGAGCTGGAAACACCATATATTTT. The whole variable domain, remainder taken from reference TRBV19 and TRBJ1-3, is DGGITQSPKYLFRKEGQNVTLSCEQNLNHDAMYWYRQDPGQGLRLIYYSQIVNDFQKGDIAEGYSVSREKKESFPLTVTSAQKNPTAFYLCASSIVLGAGNTIYFGEGSWLTVV.

The genes are TRBV10-2 and TRBJ2-1; 8 bases match TRBD1. From germline, CDR1 is WSHSY and CDR2 SAAADI. The CDR3 extends over 14 amino acids. Trimming removed 7 bases from V and 4 bases from J; junction bases left unmatched: 6. The CDR3 sequence is CASTAGGAYNEQFF. CDR3 nucleotides: TGCGCCAGCACCGCAGGGGGCGCGTACAATGAGCAGTTCTTC.

This clone turned up a few times. The rearrangement uses TRBV19 and TRBJ2-3; a possible D gene is TRBD1 (6 bases). Germline CDR1 and CDR2: LNHDA and SQIVND (reference sequence). Trimming cost V 6 bases and J 2 bases, with 9 bases left between them. The CDR3 spans 13 residues. CDR3 sequence reads: CASRQGITDTQYF. The CDR3 DNA reads TGTGCCAGTAGACAGGGCATCACAGATACGCAGTATTTT.

This sequence joins TRBV10-2 and TRBJ2-7, with D perhaps assigned TRBD1 or TRBD2 (5 bases each). The CDR3 runs 14 residues. Trimming took 0 bases from V and 6 from J, leaving 12 bases between them. The germline CDR1 and CDR2 sequences are WSHSY and SAAADI. The CDR3 bases are TGCGCCAGCAGTGAGTCGAGGGGCCTATTCGAGCAGTACTTC. Protein sequence: CASSESRGLFEQYF.

The rearrangement joins TRBV5-1 to TRBJ2-3; D is unresolved. Trimming took off 1 base at V and 2 bases at J, with 5 bases between the two ends. CDR3 size: 13 residues. Per the germline V gene, CDR1 is SGHRS and CDR2 is YFSETQ. CDR3 region: CASSLKATDTQYF. CDR3 in DNA: TGCGCCAGCAGCTTGAAAGCCACAGATACGCAGTATTTT.

The rearrangement uses TRBV11-2 and TRBJ1-3, with TRBD1 identical over 7 bases. The ends lost 3 bases at V and 8 bases at J; junction bases unmatched: 7. Germline CDR1 reads SGHAT; CDR2 reads FQNNGV. This CDR3 has 14 residues. This CDR3 is CASSFAGGDDTIYF. Written as DNA, the CDR3 is TGTGCCAGCAGCTTCGCAGGGGGAGACGACACCATATATTTT.

The rearrangement joins TRBV11-1 to TRBJ1-6, with D maybe TRBD1 (6 bases). The ends were cut back, 6 bases at V and 13 bases at J, with 19 bases in the middle. In germline, CDR1 is SGHAT, CDR2 FQDESV (reference sequence). CDR3 size: 14 residues. This chain's CDR3 is CASRIGGPGGPLHF. CDR3 nucleotides: TGTGCCAGCAGGATCGGGGGCCCTGGGGGGCCCCTCCACTTT.

V usage is TRBV28 and J usage is TRBJ1-5, with 7 bases identical to TRBD1. Germline trimming cut 5 bases from V and 4 bases from J; bases unmatched to any gene: 20. CDR1 and CDR2 from the germline V gene are MDHEN and SYDVKM. The CDR3 consists of 19 residues. CDR3 in DNA: TGTGCCAGCAGTCCTGACCGACACGGCGGGGACAGAAGAAATCAGCCCCAGCATTTT. As protein: CASSPDRHGGDRRNQPQHF.

This clone was detected only a few times. This chain connects TRBV5-6 to TRBJ2-1, with no clear D. The germline V gene has CDR1 SGHDT and CDR2 YYEEEE. The ends were cut back, 6 bases at V and 0 bases at J, with 16 bases in the middle. The CDR3 contains 16 residues. DNA of the CDR3: TGTGCCAGCACCCGATCGACCGGCCGCTCCTACAATGAGCAGTTCTTC. This sequence encodes CASTRSTGRSYNEQFF. The variable domain in full, completed from reference TRBV5-6 and TRBJ2-1, reads DAGVTQSPTHLIKTRGQQVTLRCSPKSGHDTVSWYQQALGQGPQFIFQYYEEEERQRGNFPDRFSGHQFPNYSSELNVNALLLGDSALYLCASTRSTGRSYNEQFFGPGTRLTVL.

CDR3 bases: TGTGCCAGTACCATAGGGGAATTTACTGAAGCTTTCTTT. Amino acids: CASTIGEFTEAFF. V and J are TRBV19 and TRBJ1-1; a possible D gene is TRBD1 (5 bases). CDR1 is LNHDA, CDR2 SQIVND, per germline (reference sequence). V lost 7 bases, J lost 5 bases, and 14 bases lay in between. This CDR3 has 13 amino acids.

The V call is TRBV28, the J call TRBJ2-2; no clear D. With 7 bases removed from V and 2 bases from J, the gap between germline ends came to 5 bases. This CDR3 region has 12 residues. CDR1 is MDHEN, CDR2 SYDVKM, per germline. The CDR3 protein is CASTVNTGELFF. The CDR3 bases are TGTGCCAGCACCGTCAACACCGGGGAGCTGTTTTTT.

The chain links TRBV6-5 to TRBJ2-3, with 10 bases identical to TRBD1. The CDR3 length is 14 residues. Germline CDR1 is MNHEY and CDR2 is SVGAGI. Unmatched junction bases numbered 7, after V lost 7 bases and J lost 6 bases. CDR3 region: CASKPGQGSDTQYF. CDR3 in DNA: TGTGCCAGCAAACCGGGACAGGGGTCGGATACGCAGTATTTT.

The V gene is TRBV5-1, the J gene TRBJ2-7; no clear D. Germline values: CDR1 SGHRS, CDR2 YFSETQ. Trimming removed 1 base from V and 0 bases from J, with 8 bases in between. CDR3 length: 14 amino acids. The CDR3 DNA follows: TGCGCCAGCAGCTTGACAGTCACCTCCTACGAGCAGTACTTC. As protein: CASSLTVTSYEQYF.

V usage is TRBV29-1 and J usage is TRBJ2-3; weak D call: TRBD1 (6 bases). The CDR3 totals 12 residues. Trimming removed 3 bases from V and 6 bases from J, with 10 bases in between. CDR1 and CDR2 from the germline V gene are SQVTM and ANQGSEA. CDR3 DNA: TGCAGCGTTGAGGTAGGGGGTGATACGCAGTATTTT. Its translation is CSVEVGGDTQYF.

This chain connects TRBV28 to TRBJ2-5, with 9 bases that match TRBD1. CDR1 MDHEN and CDR2 SYDVKM come from the germline V gene. Trimming at V came to 6 bases and at J to 4 bases, leaving 12 bases not matched to a gene. The CDR3 has 16 amino acids. CDR3 sequence: CASSSPGQGIRETQYF. The CDR3 nucleotides are TGTGCCAGCAGCTCGCCGGGACAGGGTATCCGAGAGACCCAGTACTTC.

This clone appeared once. CDR3 coding DNA: TGTGCCAGCAGCTTGGGCGTAGGGGCCACAGATACGCAGTATTTT. This gives the protein CASSLGVGATDTQYF. The chain is built from TRBV7-2 and TRBJ2-3; TRBD1 might be the D (5 bases). V dropped 3 bases and J dropped 2 bases, with 12 bases sitting between them. This CDR3 has 15 residues. CDR1 SGHTA and CDR2 FQGNSA come from the germline V gene. The whole variable domain, remainder taken from reference TRBV7-2 and TRBJ2-3, is GAGVSQSPSNKVTEKGKDVELRCDPISGHTALYWYRQSLGQGLEFLIYFQGNSAPDKSGLPSDRFSAERTGGSVSTLTIQRTQQEDSAVYLCASSLGVGATDTQYFGPGTRLTVL.

CDR3 nucleotides: TGTGCCAGCAGTTACGGGGGCGCCTATCAGCCCCAGCATTTT. This translates into CASSYGGAYQPQHF. The rearrangement links TRBV6-6 to TRBJ1-5, with D tentatively TRBD1 (6 bases). The V end lost 2 bases, the J end lost 5 bases, and 10 bases lay between the germline ends. Germline CDR1 MNHNY, CDR2 SVGAGI (reference sequence). The length of the CDR3 is 14 residues.

This chain links TRBV14 with TRBJ2-3, with TRBD2 matching over 9 bases. Germline V gene data show CDR1 as SGHDN and CDR2 as FVKESK. This CDR3 contains 15 residues. V was clipped by 3 bases and J by 4 bases; unmatched bases: 5. CDR3 sequence reads: CASSQTLAGADTQYF. In DNA form, the CDR3 reads TGTGCCAGCAGCCAGACCTTAGCGGGAGCAGATACGCAGTATTTT.

This clone came up once. This chain links TRBV6-6 with TRBJ1-2; 7 bases line up with TRBD1. V shed 7 bases, J shed 4 bases, and the junction held 6 bases outside the gene matches. Germline V gene sequence: CDR1 MNHNY, CDR2 SVGAGI (reference sequence). The CDR3 has 13 amino acids. The CDR3 coding sequence is TGTGCCAGCAACCTAGGACAGGCCTATGGCTACACCTTC. It codes for CASNLGQAYGYTF.

The gene calls are TRBV6-1 and TRBJ2-7, with 7 bases identical to TRBD1. This CDR3 is built from 12 residues. The ends lost 6 bases at V and 5 bases at J; junction bases unmatched: 4. Germline V gene sequence: CDR1 MNHNS, CDR2 SASEGT. The CDR3 sequence is CASSRDRDEQYF. The CDR3 coding sequence is TGTGCCAGCAGCCGCGACAGGGACGAGCAGTACTTC.

In this sample, this clone turned up a few times. The chain employs TRBV29-1 and TRBJ1-2; no firm D call. Trimming removed 1 base from V and 7 bases from J, with 16 bases in between. The CDR3 runs to 14 residues. Germline values: CDR1 SQVTM, CDR2 ANQGSEA. CDR3 sequence reads: CSVEARLGSGGYTF. CDR3 nucleotides: TGCAGCGTTGAAGCTAGGTTAGGTTCTGGTGGCTACACCTTC.

This chain connects TRBV7-2 to TRBJ1-3; D is uncertain. V was shortened by 7 bases and J by 2 bases, with 9 bases between the two germline ends. This CDR3 spans 13 amino acids. Germline CDR1 and CDR2: SGHTA and FQGNSA. The DNA of the CDR3 is TGTGCCAGCAATATTGCCCCTGGAAACACCATATATTTT. Translated, it gives CASNIAPGNTIYF.

CDR3 protein: CASKGARGRIDEQFF. In DNA, the CDR3 is TGTGCCAGTAAAGGAGCCAGGGGGCGCATCGATGAGCAGTTCTTC. The rearrangement uses TRBV19 and TRBJ2-1; 8 bases are a match to TRBD1. The V segment lost 7 bases and the J segment 8 bases; nucleotides outside the gene matches: 13. The CDR3 is 15 residues long. CDR1 and CDR2 (germline): LNHDA, SQIVND (reference sequence).

This clone was counted between two and nine times. Other nucleotide sequences in the sample specify the same CDR3. This chain joins TRBV12-2 and TRBJ2-2; whether TRBD2, the table's D call, matches the DNA was not checked. TRBV12-2 is tagged as a pseudogene. The CDR3 loop spans 22 amino acids. CDR3 in amino acids: CASRLLGRGGSGRAWWDGELFF. CDR3 nucleotides: TGTGCAAGTCGCTTACTGGGTCGCGGGGGAAGCGGGAGGGCCTGGTGGGACGGGGAGCTGTTTTTT.

This chain connects TRBV7-2 to TRBJ2-5; TRBD1 agrees at 10 bases. Trimming at V came to 1 base and at J to 4 bases, leaving 0 bases not matched to a gene. The CDR3 length is 14 residues. CDR1 is SGHTA and CDR2 is FQGNSA in the germline V gene. The CDR3 region is CASSLGTGGETQYF. The CDR3 bases are TGTGCCAGCAGCTTAGGGACAGGGGGAGAGACCCAGTACTTC. Complete variable domain (other parts from reference TRBV7-2 and TRBJ2-5): GAGVSQSPSNKVTEKGKDVELRCDPISGHTALYWYRQSLGQGLEFLIYFQGNSAPDKSGLPSDRFSAERTGGSVSTLTIQRTQQEDSAVYLCASSLGTGGETQYFGPGTRLLVL.

The V gene is TRBV20-1, the J gene TRBJ1-1; weak D call: TRBD1 (5 bases). Trimming took off 3 bases at V and 5 bases at J, with 7 bases between the two ends. The V gene's germline CDR1 is DFQATT and CDR2 SNEGSKA (reference sequence). This CDR3 has 11 amino acids. Here the CDR3 DNA reads TGCAGTGCTAGCAGGGAAACTGAAGCTTTCTTT. As protein: CSASRETEAFF.